This TCR beta chain came from a study of vaccination and CD4 T cells after COVID-19. Study-wide context: The authors used overlapping spike peptides from SARS-CoV-2, HCoV-NL63, HCoV-OC43 and HCoV-229E to stimulate cells. In the control cultures, a CEFX pool, an HIV-1 Nef pool, or no peptide was supplied.

V was shortened by 5 bases and J by 0 bases, with 20 bases between the two germline ends. Germline loops: CDR1 LNHDA, CDR2 SQIVND (reference sequence). The CDR3 sequence is 18 residues long. Concerning this clonotype: As yet, its antigen is unknown.

Sequencing of the DNA from cultured CD4+ T cells was carried out with the Oncomine TCR Beta short-read assay. Each CDR3 protein is one row after TCRdb ran MiXCR on the PCR reads. The table lists 20,000 to 25,000 distinct CDR3 sequences, 35% to 55% of them singletons, with around 13% in the top ten. The treatment: roughly 11-day PBMC culture with coronavirus spike peptide pools or control peptides (ViraFEST assay). Sequencing input: CD4+ T cells from blood, cultured in vitro. This receptor was obtained from a human donor who had recovered from COVID-19. This chain joins TRBV19 and TRBJ1-5; D gene ambiguous. The chain's CDR3 is CASSLDYSGFYSNQPQHF. CDR3 DNA: TGTGCCAGTAGTCTCGACTACAGTGGATTTTATAGCAATCAGCCCCAGCATTTT.